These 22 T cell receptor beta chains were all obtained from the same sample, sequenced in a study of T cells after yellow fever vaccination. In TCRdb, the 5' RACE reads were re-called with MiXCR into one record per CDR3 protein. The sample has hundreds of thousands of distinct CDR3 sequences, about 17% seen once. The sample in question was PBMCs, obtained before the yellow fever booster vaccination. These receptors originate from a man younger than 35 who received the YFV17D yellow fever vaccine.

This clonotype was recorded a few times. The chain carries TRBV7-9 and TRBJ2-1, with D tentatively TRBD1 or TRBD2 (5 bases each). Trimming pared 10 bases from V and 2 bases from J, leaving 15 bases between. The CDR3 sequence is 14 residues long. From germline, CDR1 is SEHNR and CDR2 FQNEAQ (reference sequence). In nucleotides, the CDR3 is TGTGCCACAGACCCCCAGGGAGCCTACAATGAGCAGTTCTTC. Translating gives CATDPQGAYNEQFF.

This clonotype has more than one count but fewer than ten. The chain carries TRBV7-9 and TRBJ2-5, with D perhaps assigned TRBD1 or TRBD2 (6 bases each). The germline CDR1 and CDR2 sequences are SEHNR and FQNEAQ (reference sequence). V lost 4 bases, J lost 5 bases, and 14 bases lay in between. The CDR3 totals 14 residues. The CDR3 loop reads CASSSRGRPETQYF. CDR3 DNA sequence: TGTGCCAGCAGCTCCCGGGGGCGGCCGGAGACCCAGTACTTC.

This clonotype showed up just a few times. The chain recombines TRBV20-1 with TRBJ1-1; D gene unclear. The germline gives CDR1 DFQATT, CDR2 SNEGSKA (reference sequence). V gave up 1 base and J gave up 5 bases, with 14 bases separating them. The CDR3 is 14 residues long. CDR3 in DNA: TGCAGTGCTAGAGGGGGTGGACGGGAGACTGAAGCTTTCTTT. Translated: CSARGGGRETEAFF.

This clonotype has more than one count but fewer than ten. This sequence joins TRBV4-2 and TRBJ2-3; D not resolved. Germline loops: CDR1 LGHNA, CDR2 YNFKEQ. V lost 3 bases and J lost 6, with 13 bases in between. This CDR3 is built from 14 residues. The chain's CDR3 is CASSQGSTADTQYF. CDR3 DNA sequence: TGTGCCAGCAGCCAGGGGTCGACGGCGGATACGCAGTATTTT.

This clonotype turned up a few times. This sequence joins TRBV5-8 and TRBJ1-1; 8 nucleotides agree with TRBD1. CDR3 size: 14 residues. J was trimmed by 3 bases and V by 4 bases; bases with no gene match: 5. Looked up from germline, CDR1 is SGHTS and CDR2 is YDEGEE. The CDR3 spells CASSKGQGHTEAFF. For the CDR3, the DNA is TGTGCCAGCAGCAAAGGACAGGGCCACACTGAAGCTTTCTTT. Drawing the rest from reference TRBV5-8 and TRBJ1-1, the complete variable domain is EAGVTQSPTHLIKTRGQQATLRCSPISGHTSVYWYQQALGLGLQFLLWYDEGEERNRGNFPPRFSGRQFPNYSSELNVNALELEDSALYLCASSKGQGHTEAFFGQGTRLTVV.

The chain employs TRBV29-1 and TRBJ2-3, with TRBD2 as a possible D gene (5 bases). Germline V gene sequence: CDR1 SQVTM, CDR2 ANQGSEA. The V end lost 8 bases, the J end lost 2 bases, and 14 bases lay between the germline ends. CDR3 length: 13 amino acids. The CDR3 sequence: CSLSPGSTDTQYF. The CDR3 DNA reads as TGCAGCTTAAGCCCGGGGTCCACAGATACGCAGTATTTT.

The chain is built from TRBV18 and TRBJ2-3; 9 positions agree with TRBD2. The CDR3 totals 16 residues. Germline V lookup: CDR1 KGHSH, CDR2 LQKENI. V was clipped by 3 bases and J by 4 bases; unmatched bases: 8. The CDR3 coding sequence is TGTGCCAGCTCACCTCGGCGGGGGGGCCTGGCAGATACGCAGTATTTT. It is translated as CASSPRRGGLADTQYF.

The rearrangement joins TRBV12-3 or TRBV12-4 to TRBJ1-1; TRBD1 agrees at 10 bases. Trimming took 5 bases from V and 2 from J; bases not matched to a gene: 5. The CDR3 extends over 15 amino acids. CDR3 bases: TGTGCCAGCAGTCCCGCGACAGGGGGCAACACTGAAGCTTTCTTT. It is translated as CASSPATGGNTEAFF.

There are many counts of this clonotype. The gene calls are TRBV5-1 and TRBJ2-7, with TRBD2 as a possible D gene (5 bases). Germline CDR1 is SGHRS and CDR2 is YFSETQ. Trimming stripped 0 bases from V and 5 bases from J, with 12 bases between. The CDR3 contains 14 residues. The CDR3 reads CASSLGSPEDEQYV. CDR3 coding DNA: TGCGCCAGCAGCTTGGGTTCCCCGGAGGACGAGCAGTACGTC.

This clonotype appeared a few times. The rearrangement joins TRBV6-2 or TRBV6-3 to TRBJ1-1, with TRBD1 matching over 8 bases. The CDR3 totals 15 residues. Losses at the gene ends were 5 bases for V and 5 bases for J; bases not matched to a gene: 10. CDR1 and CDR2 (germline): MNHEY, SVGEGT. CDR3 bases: TGTGCCAGCAGTCCCCATGGACAGGGAGGTACTGAAGCTTTCTTT. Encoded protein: CASSPHGQGGTEAFF.

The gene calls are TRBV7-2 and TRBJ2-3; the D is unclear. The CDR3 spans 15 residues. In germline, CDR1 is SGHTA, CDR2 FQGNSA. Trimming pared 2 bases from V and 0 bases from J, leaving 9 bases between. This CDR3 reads CASSLIGSSTDTQYF. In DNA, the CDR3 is TGTGCCAGCAGCTTAATAGGCAGTAGCACAGATACGCAGTATTTT.

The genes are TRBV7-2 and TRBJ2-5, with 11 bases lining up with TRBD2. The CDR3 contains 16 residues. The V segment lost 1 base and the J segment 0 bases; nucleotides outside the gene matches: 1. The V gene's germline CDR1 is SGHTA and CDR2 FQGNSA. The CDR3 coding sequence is TGTGCCAGCAGCTTAGGGACTAGCGGGTACCAAGAGACCCAGTACTTC. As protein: CASSLGTSGYQETQYF.

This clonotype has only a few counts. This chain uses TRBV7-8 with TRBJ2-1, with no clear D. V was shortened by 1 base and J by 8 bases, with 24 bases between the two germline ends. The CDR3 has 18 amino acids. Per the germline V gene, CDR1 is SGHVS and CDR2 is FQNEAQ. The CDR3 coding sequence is TGTGCCAGCAGCTTAGGATCGGAATCGCGAATTGGCCCCGATGAGCAGTTCTTC. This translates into CASSLGSESRIGPDEQFF.

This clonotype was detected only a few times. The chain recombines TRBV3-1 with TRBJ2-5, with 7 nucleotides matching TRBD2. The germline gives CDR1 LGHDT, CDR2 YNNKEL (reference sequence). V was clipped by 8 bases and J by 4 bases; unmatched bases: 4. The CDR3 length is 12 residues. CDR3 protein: CASGGDSETQYF. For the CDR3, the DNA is TGTGCCAGCGGGGGGGATTCAGAGACCCAGTACTTC.

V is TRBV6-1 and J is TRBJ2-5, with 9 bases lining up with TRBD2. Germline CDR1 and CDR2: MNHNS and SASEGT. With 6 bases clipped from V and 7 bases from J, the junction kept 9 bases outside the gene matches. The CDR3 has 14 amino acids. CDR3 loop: CASRGLASGGTQYF. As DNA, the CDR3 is TGTGCCAGCAGGGGACTAGCATCTGGTGGGACCCAGTACTTC.

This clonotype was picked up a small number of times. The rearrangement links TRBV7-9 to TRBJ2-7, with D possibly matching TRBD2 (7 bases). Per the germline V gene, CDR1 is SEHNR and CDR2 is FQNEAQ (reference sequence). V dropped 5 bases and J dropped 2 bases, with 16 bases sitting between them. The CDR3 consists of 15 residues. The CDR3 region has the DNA TGTGCCAGCAGCCCAGGGGAGGGGGGAACCTACGAGCAGTACTTC. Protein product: CASSPGEGGTYEQYF.

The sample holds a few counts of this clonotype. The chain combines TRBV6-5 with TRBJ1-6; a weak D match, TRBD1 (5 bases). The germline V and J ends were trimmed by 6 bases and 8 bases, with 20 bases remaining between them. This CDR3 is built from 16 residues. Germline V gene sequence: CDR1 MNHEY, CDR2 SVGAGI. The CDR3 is CASSLGRRFVDSPLHF. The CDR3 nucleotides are TGTGCCAGCAGCCTGGGACGGCGATTTGTGGATTCACCCCTCCACTTT.

CDR3 DNA: TGCGCCAGCAGCTCACTCGAGGGCACCGGGGCCAACGTCCTGACTTTC. Amino acids: CASSSLEGTGANVLTF. The chain joins TRBV5-1 to TRBJ2-6, with D possibly being TRBD2 (5 bases). The CDR3 loop spans 16 amino acids. The ends were cut back, 3 bases at V and 4 bases at J, with 14 bases in the middle. Germline-derived CDR1 and CDR2 are SGHRS and YFSETQ.

CDR3 in amino acids: CSVARVLNTEAFF. CDR3 nucleotide sequence: TGCAGCGTTGCACGGGTCCTTAACACTGAAGCTTTCTTT. The V call is TRBV29-1, the J call TRBJ1-1, with D unresolved. CDR3 length equals 13 residues. Germline CDR1 reads SQVTM; CDR2 reads ANQGSEA. Trimming removed 4 bases from V and 2 bases from J, with 11 bases in between. Based on the CDR3 plus reference TRBV29-1 and TRBJ1-1, the full variable domain is SAVISQKPSRDICQRGTSLTIQCQVDSQVTMMFWYRQQPGQSLTLIATANQGSEATYESGFVIDKFPISRPNLTFSTLTVSNMSPEDSSIYLCSVARVLNTEAFFGQGTRLTVV.

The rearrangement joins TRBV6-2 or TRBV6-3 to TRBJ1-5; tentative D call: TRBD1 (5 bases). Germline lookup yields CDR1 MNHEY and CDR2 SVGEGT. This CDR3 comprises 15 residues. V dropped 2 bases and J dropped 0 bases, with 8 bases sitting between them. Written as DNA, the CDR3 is TGTGCCAGCAGTTACCCGGGGGGTAGCAATCAGCCCCAGCATTTT. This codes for CASSYPGGSNQPQHF.

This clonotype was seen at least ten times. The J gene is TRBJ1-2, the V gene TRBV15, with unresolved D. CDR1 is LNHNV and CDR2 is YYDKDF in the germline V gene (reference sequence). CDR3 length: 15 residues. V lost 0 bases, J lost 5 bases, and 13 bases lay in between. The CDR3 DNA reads TGTGCCACCAGCAGAGATCCGAGCCTGGGGTATGGCTACACCTTC. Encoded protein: CATSRDPSLGYGYTF.

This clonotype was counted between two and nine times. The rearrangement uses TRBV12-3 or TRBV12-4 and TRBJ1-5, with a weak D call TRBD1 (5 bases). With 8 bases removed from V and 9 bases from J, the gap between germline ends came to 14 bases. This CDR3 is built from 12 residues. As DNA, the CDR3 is TGTGCCAGCTGCAGGGTATCGAGGCCCCAGCATTTT. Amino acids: CASCRVSRPQHF.